This TCR beta chain was observed in a study of T-cell memory formation after mild COVID-19. Study results and caveats: Some clones that responded were present in memory (sampled pre-infection), which suggests cross-reactive memory joined. The second-wave clones peaking on day 37 were not confirmed as SARS-CoV-2-specific. Clones contracting day 15 to 85 were balanced CD4/CD8; later expanders leaned CD4+.

V was shortened by 7 bases and J by 0 bases, with 8 bases between the two germline ends. There are 13 residues in the CDR3. A 5'RACE reaction primed in the constant segment made cDNA libraries of TCR alpha and TCR beta, and these carried sample barcodes and UMIs. TCRdb reanalysed the 5' RACE reads using MiXCR and keeps one entry per CDR3 protein. The sample has some 270,000 distinct CDR3 sequences, 15% seen once. This clonotype has more than one count but fewer than ten. What it binds is not known. The sample taken for sequencing was PBMCs or a T cell subset sorted from them (not recorded which). The rearrangement links TRBV12-3 or TRBV12-4 to TRBJ2-3; D is unclear. The TCR originated in an adult woman who had mild COVID-19 (a few samples of this study predate the infection). Cell type and time point are not known. DNA of the CDR3: TGTGCCAGCACCTTGAGTAGCACAGATACGCAGTATTTT. Amino acid sequence: CASTLSSTDTQYF.